This T cell receptor (beta chain) was sequenced in a study of blood T cell repertoires in COVID-19. Clones were read by immunoSEQ multiplex PCR, and TCRdb kept only the in-frame ones, dropping some. The sample gives about 270,000 clones, around 92% of which show up once; around 2.6% is in the top ten. Germline V gene data show CDR1 as MGHRA and CDR2 as YSYEKL. There are 16 residues in the CDR3. The junction had 9 bases not matched to a gene; V was cut back by 1 base and J by 6 bases. The source is a person between 18 and 35 years old with COVID-19, enrolled during active disease. This chain uses TRBV4-1 with TRBJ2-1, with 7 bases that match TRBD2. Sample: peripheral blood. The CDR3 DNA reads TGCGCCAGCAGCCAAGCCGTAGCGGGTTTGGGCAATGAGCAGTTCTTC. Translation gives CASSQAVAGLGNEQFF.